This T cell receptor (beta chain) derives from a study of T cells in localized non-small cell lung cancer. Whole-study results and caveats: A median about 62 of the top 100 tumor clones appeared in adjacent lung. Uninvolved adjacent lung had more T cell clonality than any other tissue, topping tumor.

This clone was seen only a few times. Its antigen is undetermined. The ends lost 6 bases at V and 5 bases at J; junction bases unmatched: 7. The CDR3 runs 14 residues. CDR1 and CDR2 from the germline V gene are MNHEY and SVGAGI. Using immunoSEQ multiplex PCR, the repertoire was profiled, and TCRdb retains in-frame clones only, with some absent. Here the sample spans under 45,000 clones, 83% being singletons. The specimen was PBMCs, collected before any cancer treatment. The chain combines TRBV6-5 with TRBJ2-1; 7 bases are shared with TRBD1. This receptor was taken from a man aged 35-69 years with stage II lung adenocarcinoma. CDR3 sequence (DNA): TGTGCCAGCAGACCGGGACAGCTGAACAATGAGCAGTTCTTC. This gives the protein CASRPGQLNNEQFF.